This T cell receptor beta chain was identified during a study of T cells in Graves' hyperthyroidism and ophthalmopathy. Study findings and constraints: Ophthalmopathy could be told apart from stable hyperthyroidism with a 13 V-J model. The model predicted ophthalmopathy a median around 6.5 months before onset.

Germline CDR1 and CDR2: MNHNS and SASEGT. V trimming: 6 bases; J trimming: 2 bases; junction bases outside the gene matches: 6. The CDR3 totals 15 residues. This clonotype has just a few counts. Its antigen is not known. From RNA transcripts, TCR beta CDR3 regions were amplified. First-round RT-PCR targeting the TCR CDR3 was performed with the HTBI primer set. TCRdb fed the multiplex PCR reads into MiXCR, producing one record per CDR3 protein. The profile covers hundreds of thousands of distinct CDR3 sequences, with approximately 15% appearing a single time and roughly 3% taken by the ten largest. The chain joins TRBV6-1 to TRBJ2-3, with 9 bases that match TRBD1. The specimen was blood. The TCR comes from a woman in her thirties or forties with Graves' ophthalmopathy. The DNA for the CDR3 is TGTGCCAGCAGGGAGGACAGGGGCAACACAGATACGCAGTATTTT. It is translated as CASREDRGNTDTQYF.